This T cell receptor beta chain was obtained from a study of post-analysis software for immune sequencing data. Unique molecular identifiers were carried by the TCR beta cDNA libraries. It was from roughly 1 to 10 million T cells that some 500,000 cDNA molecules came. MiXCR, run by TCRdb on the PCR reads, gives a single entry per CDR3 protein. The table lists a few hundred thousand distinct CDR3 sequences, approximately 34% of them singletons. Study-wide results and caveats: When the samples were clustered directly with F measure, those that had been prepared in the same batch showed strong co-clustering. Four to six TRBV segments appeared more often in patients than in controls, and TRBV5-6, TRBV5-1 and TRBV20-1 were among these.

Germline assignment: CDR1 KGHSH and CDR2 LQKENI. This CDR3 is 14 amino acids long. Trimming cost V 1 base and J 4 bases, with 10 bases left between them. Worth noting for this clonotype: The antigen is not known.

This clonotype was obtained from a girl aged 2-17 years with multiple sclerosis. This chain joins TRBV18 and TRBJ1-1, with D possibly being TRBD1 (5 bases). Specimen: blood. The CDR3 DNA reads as TGTGCCAGCTCACCACGGGGGGTGGCCACTGAAGCTTTCTTT. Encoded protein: CASSPRGVATEAFF.